This note documents a single T cell receptor (beta chain) sequence. Antigen specificity is unknown. Trimming took off 7 bases at V and 2 bases at J, with 12 bases between the two ends. Germline CDR1 is ENHRY and CDR2 is SYGVKD. CDR3 size: 15 residues. Caucasian, healthy and from Russia, the donors were aged between roughly 6 and 95. Isolating PBMCs gave at least 6 million of these cells per sample. The data belong to a study of blood T cells in healthy people across ages. General study findings and limits: In long-lived donors, naive CD4+ cell counts and diversity exceeded those of aged donors. Conclusively comparing naive with antigen-experienced cells was impossible with unsorted PBMCs.

Through a sample-barcoded 5' primer and a J-beta primer mix, a second PCR was run for roughly 6 to 11 cycles. MiXCR was run by TCRdb on the 5' RACE reads, yielding one entry per CDR3 protein. Of hundreds of thousands of distinct CDR3 sequences detected, 45% to 50% appear once; the ten largest clones hold approximately 32%. This rearrangement joins TRBV10-3 to TRBJ2-6; TRBD1 might be the D (5 bases). The receptor was isolated from a woman aged 60-75 years in good health. Input material: blood. CDR3 DNA sequence: TGTGCCATCAACTTAGGGGAACCTGGGGCCAACGTCCTGACTTTC. This translates into CAINLGEPGANVLTF.